The 25 T cell receptor beta chains below all came from one sample that was sequenced in a study of a mutant IDH1 vaccine in newly diagnosed glioma. No antigens are known for them. Stated time point: week 11, during vaccination. The content of each vaccine dose was 300 ug of mutant IDH1 20-mer peptide, and topical imiquimod accompanied it. Generated by immunoSEQ multiplex PCR, the TCRdb table keeps only in-frame clones and is missing some. There are over 55,000 clones in the sample; over 75% occur only once, and 1.9% lies in the top ten. Sequencing was performed on PBMCs, taken from a glioma patient whose treatment included an IDH1 peptide vaccine. The origin of the receptors is a man between 35 and 55 years old with glioma.

The chain links TRBV28 to TRBJ1-5, with 8 positions matching TRBD1. The CDR3 consists of 15 residues. Germline values: CDR1 MDHEN, CDR2 SYDVKM. J lost 9 bases, V lost 5 bases, and 12 bases had no gene match. The CDR3 DNA reads TGTGCCAGCAGTCTCCTGGACAGGGCGCAGAGGCCCCAGCATTTT. Residues: CASSLLDRAQRPQHF.

In this sample, this clone turned up a few times. The CDR3 DNA sequence: TGTGCCAGCAGCTTAGTCAGGTCGGGACCCACTGAAGCTTTCTTT. Translation gives CASSLVRSGPTEAFF. The J gene is TRBJ1-1, the V gene TRBV7-2, with D possibly TRBD1 on 5 matching bases. Germline V gene sequence: CDR1 SGHTA, CDR2 FQGNSA. The CDR3 is made up of 15 amino acids. The germline V and J ends were trimmed by 1 base and 4 bases, with 13 bases remaining between them.

The V gene is TRBV5-4, the J gene TRBJ1-4; D remains ambiguous. V lost 0 bases to trimming and J lost 0 bases, with 12 bases between them. There are 17 residues in the CDR3. The germline V gene has CDR1 SGHNT and CDR2 YYREEE (reference sequence). The CDR3 DNA sequence: TGTGCCAGCAGCTTGGGGCCTACCGACTCAACTAATGAAAAACTGTTTTTT. Translating gives CASSLGPTDSTNEKLFF.

Here the CDR3 DNA reads TGTGCCAGCAGCTTGGGAAGGGTCGGCGAGCAGTACGTC. This gives the protein CASSLGRVGEQYV. The chain has TRBV5-4 and TRBJ2-7; no clear D gene. The CDR3 covers 13 residues. CDR1 SGHNT and CDR2 YYREEE come from the germline V gene (reference sequence). V lost 0 bases to trimming and J lost 6 bases, with 10 bases between them.

The chain links TRBV27 to TRBJ1-3; 7 nucleotides align to TRBD1. The trim removed 6 bases at V and 4 bases at J, leaving 9 bases unmatched. Germline CDR1 and CDR2: MNHEY and SMNVEV (reference sequence). The CDR3 extends over 15 amino acids. CDR3 amino acids: CASRNSGGRGNTIYF. As DNA, the CDR3 is TGTGCCAGCAGAAATTCAGGGGGTCGGGGAAACACCATATATTTT.

This rearrangement joins TRBV5-1 to TRBJ2-3; a weak D match, TRBD2 (5 bases). With 4 bases removed from V and 9 bases from J, the gap between germline ends came to 21 bases. The CDR3 runs 15 residues. CDR1 is SGHRS and CDR2 is YFSETQ in the germline V gene. The CDR3 bases are TGCGCCAGCAGCAATACCGGCGGACGGGGAGTGACGCAGTATTTT. Amino acids: CASSNTGGRGVTQYF.

This sequence joins TRBV27 and TRBJ2-2, with 12 bases fitting TRBD1. Germline values: CDR1 MNHEY, CDR2 SMNVEV (reference sequence). CDR3 size: 19 residues. Unmatched junction bases numbered 13, after V lost 4 bases and J lost 4 bases. This chain's CDR3 is CASSSSRDRGRRVTGELFF. The CDR3, as DNA: TGTGCCAGCAGTTCGTCCCGGGACAGGGGGCGCCGGGTCACCGGGGAGCTGTTTTTT.

The CDR3 sequence: CASSGPGIYEQYF. As DNA, the CDR3 is TGTGCCAGCAGTGGACCAGGAATCTACGAGCAGTACTTC. The rearrangement joins TRBV28 to TRBJ2-7; D is unresolved. V gave up 5 bases and J gave up 3 bases, with 11 bases separating them. The germline CDR1 and CDR2 sequences are MDHEN and SYDVKM. The CDR3 loop spans 13 amino acids.

This chain links TRBV18 with TRBJ1-4; the D gene is possibly TRBD1 (5 bases). This CDR3 region has 17 residues. The germline CDR1 and CDR2 sequences are KGHSH and LQKENI. With 5 bases removed from V and 7 bases from J, the gap between germline ends came to 23 bases. CDR3 in DNA: TGTGCCAGCTCAGACTCCCGACGGGGGGGAGGTTCTGAAAAACTGTTTTTT. This translates into CASSDSRRGGGSEKLFF.

The chain is built from TRBV7-2 and TRBJ2-3; D is ambiguous. This CDR3 comprises 17 residues. Trimming shortened V by 5 bases and J by 0 bases, and 18 bases separated the two germline ends. Germline V lookup: CDR1 SGHTA, CDR2 FQGNSA. The CDR3 DNA reads as TGTGCCAGCAGCCGAGGATGGCGGATTTCTAGCACAGATACGCAGTATTTT. Protein product: CASSRGWRISSTDTQYF.

J is TRBJ2-1 and V is TRBV11-3; 8 bases map to TRBD2. The V gene's germline CDR1 is SGHNT and CDR2 YENEEA. This CDR3 comprises 15 residues. Trimming cost V 1 base and J 3 bases; bases outside gene matches: 2. CDR3 in amino acids: CASSLGLAGYNEQFF. CDR3 in DNA: TGTGCCAGCAGCTTAGGTCTAGCGGGCTACAATGAGCAGTTCTTC.

The chain has TRBV5-4 and TRBJ2-5; TRBD2 agrees at 9 bases. This CDR3 region has 15 residues. Per germline, CDR1 SGHNT and CDR2 YYREEE (reference sequence). The ends lost 2 bases at V and 5 bases at J; junction bases unmatched: 7. CDR3 nucleotides: TGTGCCAGCAGCTTATCGCCTAGCGGGATGGAGACCCAGTACTTC. This gives the protein CASSLSPSGMETQYF. The whole variable domain, filled in from reference TRBV5-4 and TRBJ2-5, reads ETGVTQSPTHLIKTRGQQVTLRCSSQSGHNTVSWYQQALGQGPQFIFQYYREEENGRGNFPPRFSGLQFPNYSSELNVNALELDDSALYLCASSLSPSGMETQYFGPGTRLLVL.

As concerns this clone: The junction and the germline gene differ at one end; a read error may be behind it. The gene calls are TRBV27 and TRBJ1-1; D remains unclear. CDR1 and CDR2 from the germline V gene are MNHEY and SMNVEV (reference sequence). The CDR3 has 13 amino acids. Here the CDR3 DNA reads TGTGTCAGCAGTTTTGTCAGTTCCACTGAAGCTTTCTTT. Protein sequence: CVSSFVSSTEAFF.

The chain has TRBV4-1 and TRBJ1-4, with 8 bases identical to TRBD1. Germline V gene lookup returns CDR1 MGHRA and CDR2 YSYEKL. V lost 1 base to trimming and J lost 8 bases; unmatched junction nucleotides: 6. The CDR3 is 15 amino acids. The CDR3 DNA reads TGCGCCAGCAGCCAAGTAGGGACAGGAGGGGAAAAACTGTTTTTT. Protein sequence: CASSQVGTGGEKLFF.

The chain uses TRBV5-5 and TRBJ2-7; 8 positions agree with TRBD1. V lost 1 base to trimming and J lost 3 bases; unmatched junction nucleotides: 12. The germline V gene has CDR1 SGHKS and CDR2 YYEKEE (reference sequence). The CDR3 consists of 17 residues. The CDR3 DNA reads as TGTGCCAGCAGCTTGCGTTCGGTACAGGGGGAGGTCTACGAGCAGTACGTC. Protein product: CASSLRSVQGEVYEQYV.

The CDR3 protein is CASSPSAERGTDTQYF. The DNA of the CDR3 is TGTGCCAGCAGCCCCTCCGCGGAGAGGGGCACAGATACGCAGTATTTT. This chain uses TRBV7-3 with TRBJ2-3, with D perhaps matching TRBD2 (5 bases). The germline gives CDR1 SGHTA, CDR2 FQGTGA. The CDR3 has 16 residues. Between the trimmed V and J ends, which lost 5 bases and 1 base, there was a span of 16 bases.

The chain employs TRBV5-8 and TRBJ2-3; D is unresolved. CDR1 and CDR2 from the germline V gene are SGHTS and YDEGEE. Deletions cut 2 bases from V and 1 base from J, with 11 bases between. This CDR3 has 15 amino acids. In DNA form, the CDR3 reads TGTGCCAGCAGCTTCGGAACATTTGGCACAGATACGCAGTATTTT. Encoded protein: CASSFGTFGTDTQYF.

The rearrangement links TRBV5-6 to TRBJ1-4, with unresolved D. Germline V lookup: CDR1 SGHDT, CDR2 YYEEEE. The V gene lost 0 bases and the J gene lost 8 bases, with 5 bases spanning the gap. CDR3 size: 12 residues. CDR3 residues: CASSLGGEKLFF. Here the CDR3 DNA reads TGTGCCAGCAGCTTGGGTGGCGAAAAACTGTTTTTT. Drawing the rest from reference TRBV5-6 and TRBJ1-4, the complete variable domain is DAGVTQSPTHLIKTRGQQVTLRCSPKSGHDTVSWYQQALGQGPQFIFQYYEEEERQRGNFPDRFSGHQFPNYSSELNVNALLLGDSALYLCASSLGGEKLFFGSGTQLSVL.

The chain joins TRBV14 to TRBJ1-3; 9 bases match TRBD1. This CDR3 contains 16 residues. Germline values: CDR1 SGHDN, CDR2 FVKESK. Unmatched junction bases numbered 8, after V lost 8 bases and J lost 0 bases. CDR3 sequence (DNA): TGTGCCAGCGCGACCCACAGGGGGCTCTCTGGAAACACCATATATTTT. Its translation: CASATHRGLSGNTIYF.

The rearrangement joins TRBV5-8 to TRBJ1-1, with D unclear. The CDR3 consists of 16 residues. Germline V gene sequence: CDR1 SGHTS, CDR2 YDEGEE. Trimming stripped 4 bases from V and 5 bases from J, with 21 bases between. CDR3: CASSLRSRAKGTEAFF. The DNA for the CDR3 is TGTGCCAGCAGCCTTAGGAGTAGGGCGAAAGGAACTGAAGCTTTCTTT. The full variable domain, completed using reference TRBV5-8 and TRBJ1-1, is EAGVTQSPTHLIKTRGQQATLRCSPISGHTSVYWYQQALGLGLQFLLWYDEGEERNRGNFPPRFSGRQFPNYSSELNVNALELEDSALYLCASSLRSRAKGTEAFFGQGTRLTVV.

This chain links TRBV27 with TRBJ2-2, with a tentative D call TRBD1 (6 bases). The V end was cut by 6 bases, the J end by 3 bases, with 11 bases between. Germline V lookup: CDR1 MNHEY, CDR2 SMNVEV (reference sequence). The CDR3 runs 14 residues. CDR3 nucleotide sequence: TGTGCCAGCAGCAGCCAGGGGTACACCGGGGAGCTGTTTTTT. Its protein product is CASSSQGYTGELFF.

This chain links TRBV6-1 with TRBJ1-5; D is perhaps TRBD1 (6 bases). Germline loops: CDR1 MNHNS, CDR2 SASEGT. The germline V and J ends were trimmed by 0 bases and 5 bases, with 14 bases remaining between them. This CDR3 is built from 16 residues. This chain's CDR3 is CASSEALRGGHQPQHF. The CDR3 DNA is TGTGCCAGCAGTGAAGCGCTCCGCGGGGGGCATCAGCCCCAGCATTTT.

This clone was observed a handful of times. The chain combines TRBV30 with TRBJ1-1, with D uncertain. V shed 3 bases and J shed 6 bases, with 11 bases lying between them. Germline V gene sequence: CDR1 GTSNPN, CDR2 SVGIG (reference sequence). The CDR3 length is 12 residues. The CDR3 here is CAWSQSSPEAFF. The CDR3 DNA is TGTGCCTGGAGCCAGTCCAGCCCTGAAGCTTTCTTT.

The chain links TRBV19 to TRBJ2-1, with D tentatively TRBD2 (6 bases). Trimming cost V 7 bases and J 12 bases, with 19 bases left between them. The CDR3 sequence is 13 residues long. CDR1 is LNHDA, CDR2 SQIVND, per germline (reference sequence). CDR3 in amino acids: CASMAGFARGQFF. The CDR3 coding sequence is TGTGCCAGTATGGCGGGATTCGCCCGGGGGCAGTTCTTC.

The chain is built from TRBV5-4 and TRBJ1-4; no clear D. Per germline, CDR1 SGHNT and CDR2 YYREEE (reference sequence). CDR3 size: 13 residues. The ends were cut back, 0 bases at V and 6 bases at J, with 6 bases in the middle. The chain's CDR3 is CASSLGPHEKLFF. DNA for the CDR3: TGTGCCAGCAGCTTGGGTCCCCATGAAAAACTGTTTTTT.